The rows below give T cell receptor beta chains drawn from one sample of a study of human T cells and chemical hapten exposure. One entry per CDR3 protein, called by TCRdb with MiXCR from the RACE reads. The sample holds under 95,000 distinct CDR3 sequences, about 8.5% seen once. The specimen comprised whole blood, sampled in connection with sensitization to the hapten diphenylcyclopropenone (DPC). Every receptor here comes from a middle-aged man with alopecia areata. Some clones in this sample may be carry-over from other donors' samples. The CDR3 runs from the conserved cysteine through the conserved F or W. D genes are given only for firm matches. Part of the rows lack a size; the others show once, few, many or a class for expanded clones.

TRBJ2-5	TRBD2	few	TRBV20-1	CSVLAGVETQYF	TGCAGTGTTCTTGCGGGGGTGGAGACCCAGTACTTC
TRBJ2-1	TRBD2	NA	TRBV7-8	CVAGGISSYNEQFF	TGTGTGGCGGGAGGGATAAGCTCCTACAATGAGCAGTTCTTC
TRBJ2-3	NA	NA	TRBV29-1	CSVQGGGTDTQYF	TGCAGCGTGCAGGGGGGGGGCACAGATACGCAGTATTTT
TRBJ2-4	NA	many	TRBV15	CATSVLQLAKNIQYF	TGTGCCACCAGCGTACTACAGCTAGCCAAAAACATTCAGTACTTC
TRBJ2-7	NA	few	TRBV12-3/TRBV12-4	CASSLDGLNKQYF	TGTGCCAGCAGTTTGGACGGTCTTAACAAGCAGTACTTC
TRBJ1-2	NA	NA	TRBV5-4	CASSLQEGYGYTF	TGTGCCAGCAGCTTACAGGAGGGCTATGGCTACACCTTC
TRBJ1-5	TRBD1	many	TRBV6-6	CASSYSRQFFQRGGSSQPQHF	TGTGCCAGCAGTTACTCGCGTCAGTTTTTCCAAAGAGGGGGCTCGAGTCAGCCCCAGCATTTT
TRBJ2-1	TRBD1	few	TRBV9	CASSPPGTGNNEQFF	TGTGCCAGCAGCCCCCCCGGGACAGGCAACAATGAGCAGTTCTTC
TRBJ2-1	TRBD2	NA	TRBV7-2	CAKVVAGYNEQFF	TGTGCCAAAGTGGTAGCGGGATACAATGAGCAGTTCTTC
TRBJ1-5	NA	many	TRBV12-3/TRBV12-4	CASSLFGGGQPQHF	TGTGCCAGCAGTTTATTCGGGGGAGGTCAGCCCCAGCATTTT
TRBJ2-3	NA	NA	TRBV5-1	CASSLGTTNTDTQYF	TGCGCCAGCAGCTTGGGAACTACCAACACAGATACGCAGTATTTT
TRBJ2-7	NA	few	TRBV28	CASGKETGLYEQYF	TGTGCCAGCGGTAAAGAGACAGGTCTTTACGAGCAGTACTTC
TRBJ2-3	NA	NA	TRBV2	CASSQGGTDTQYF	TGTGCCAGCTCGCAGGGCGGCACAGATACGCAGTATTTT
TRBJ2-1	NA	few	TRBV5-1	CASSLDPGAREQFF	TGCGCCAGCAGCTTGGATCCAGGGGCTAGGGAGCAGTTCTTC
TRBJ2-1	TRBD2	few	TRBV20-1	CSARDRGLAGGPSYNEQFF	TGCAGTGCTAGAGACCGGGGACTAGCGGGAGGGCCATCCTACAATGAGCAGTTCTTC
TRBJ2-5	TRBD2	many	TRBV12-5	CASGLRGVETQYF	TGTGCTAGTGGTCTACGGGGGGTGGAGACCCAGTACTTC
TRBJ2-5	NA	few	TRBV28	CASSPTDRLEETQYF	TGTGCCAGCAGTCCCACGGACAGACTAGAGGAGACCCAGTACTTC